The clone carrying this T cell receptor (beta chain) was picked up a small number of times. The antigen remains unidentified. This record belongs to a study of T-cell memory formation after mild COVID-19. Notes on the study in general: In second-wave clones peaking day 37, SARS-CoV-2 specificity remained unconfirmed. Of the contracting clones, CD4+ ones lay mainly in CM and EM, and CD8+ ones in EMRA.

TCR alpha and TCR beta cDNA libraries carrying sample barcodes and UMIs were produced by 5'RACE using constant-segment primers. TCRdb passed the 5' RACE reads through MiXCR, listing each CDR3 protein once. The table shows 270,000 or so distinct CDR3 sequences, with roughly a sixth occurring only once. The CDR3 consists of 16 residues. CDR1 LGHDT and CDR2 YNNKEL come from the germline V gene (reference sequence). V lost 0 bases to trimming and J lost 0 bases, with 9 bases between them. This chain connects TRBV3-1 to TRBJ2-1, with D unclear. Sample: PBMCs or a T cell subset sorted from them (not recorded which). The TCR was taken from a man aged 18 to 29 who had mild COVID-19 (a few samples of this study predate the infection). Cell type and time point are not known. The CDR3, as DNA: TGTGCCAGCAGCCAAGATAGTAGGGTCTCCTACAATGAGCAGTTCTTC. This gives the protein CASSQDSRVSYNEQFF.